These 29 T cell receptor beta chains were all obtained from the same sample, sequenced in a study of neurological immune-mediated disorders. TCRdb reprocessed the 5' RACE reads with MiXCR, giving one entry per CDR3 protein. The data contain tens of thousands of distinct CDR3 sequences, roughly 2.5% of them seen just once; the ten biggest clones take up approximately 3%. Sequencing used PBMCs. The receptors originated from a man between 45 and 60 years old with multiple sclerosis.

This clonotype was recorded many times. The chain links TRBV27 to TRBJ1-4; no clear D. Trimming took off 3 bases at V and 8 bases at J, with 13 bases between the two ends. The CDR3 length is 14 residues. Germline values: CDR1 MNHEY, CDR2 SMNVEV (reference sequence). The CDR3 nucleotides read TGTGCCAGCAGTTTCATCGGCGTAGGGGAAAAACTGTTTTTT. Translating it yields CASSFIGVGEKLFF.

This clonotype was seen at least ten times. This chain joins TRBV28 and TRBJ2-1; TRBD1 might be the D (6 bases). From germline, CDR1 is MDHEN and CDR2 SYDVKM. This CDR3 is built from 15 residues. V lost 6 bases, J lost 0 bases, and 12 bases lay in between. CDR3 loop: CASRSTGSSYNEQFF. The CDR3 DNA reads TGTGCCAGCAGATCCACAGGGAGCTCCTACAATGAGCAGTTCTTC.

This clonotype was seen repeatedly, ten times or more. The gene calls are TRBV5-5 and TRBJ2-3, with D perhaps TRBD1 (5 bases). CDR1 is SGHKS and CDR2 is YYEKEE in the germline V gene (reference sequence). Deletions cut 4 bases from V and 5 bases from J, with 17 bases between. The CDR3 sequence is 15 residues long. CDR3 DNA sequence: TGTGCCAGCAGCAAAGGACATGGGTATGAAGATACGCAGTATTTT. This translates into CASSKGHGYEDTQYF. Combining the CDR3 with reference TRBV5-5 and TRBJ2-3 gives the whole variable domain DAGVTQSPTHLIKTRGQQVTLRCSPISGHKSVSWYQQVLGQGPQFIFQYYEKEERGRGNFPDRFSARQFPNYSSELNVNALLLGDSALYLCASSKGHGYEDTQYFGPGTRLTVL.

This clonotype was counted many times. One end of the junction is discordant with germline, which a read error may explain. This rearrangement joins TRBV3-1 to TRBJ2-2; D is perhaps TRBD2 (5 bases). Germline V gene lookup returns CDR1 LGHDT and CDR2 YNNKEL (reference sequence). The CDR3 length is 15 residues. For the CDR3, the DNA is TGTGTCAGCAGCCAAGGTGGAGGCTTCACCGGGGAGCTGTTTTTT. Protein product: CVSSQGGGFTGELFF.

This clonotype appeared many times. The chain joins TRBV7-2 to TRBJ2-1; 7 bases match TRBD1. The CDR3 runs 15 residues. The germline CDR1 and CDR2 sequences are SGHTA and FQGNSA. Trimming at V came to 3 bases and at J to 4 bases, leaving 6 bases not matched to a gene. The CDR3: CASSFGQAVYNEQFF. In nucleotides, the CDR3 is TGTGCCAGCAGCTTCGGACAGGCCGTATACAATGAGCAGTTCTTC.

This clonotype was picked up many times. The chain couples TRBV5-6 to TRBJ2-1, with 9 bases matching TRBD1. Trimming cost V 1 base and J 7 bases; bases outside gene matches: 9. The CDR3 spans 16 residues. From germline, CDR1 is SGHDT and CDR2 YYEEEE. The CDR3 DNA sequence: TGTGCCAGCAGCTTGCTTAGGGACAGGGTGAGGAATGAGCAGTTCTTC. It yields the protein CASSLLRDRVRNEQFF.

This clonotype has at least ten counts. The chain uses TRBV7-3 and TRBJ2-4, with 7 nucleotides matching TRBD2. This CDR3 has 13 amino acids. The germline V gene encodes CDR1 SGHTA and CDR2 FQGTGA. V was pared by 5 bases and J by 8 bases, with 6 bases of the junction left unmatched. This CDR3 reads CASSAGVFDIQYF. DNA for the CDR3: TGTGCCAGCAGCGCGGGGGTGTTTGACATTCAGTACTTC.

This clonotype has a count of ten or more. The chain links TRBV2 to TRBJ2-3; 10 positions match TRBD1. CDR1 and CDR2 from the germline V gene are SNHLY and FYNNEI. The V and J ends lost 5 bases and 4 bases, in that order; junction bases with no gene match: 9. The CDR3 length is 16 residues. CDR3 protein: CASSLPGQGPSDTQYF. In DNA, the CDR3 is TGTGCCAGCAGTCTTCCGGGACAGGGGCCCTCAGATACGCAGTATTTT.

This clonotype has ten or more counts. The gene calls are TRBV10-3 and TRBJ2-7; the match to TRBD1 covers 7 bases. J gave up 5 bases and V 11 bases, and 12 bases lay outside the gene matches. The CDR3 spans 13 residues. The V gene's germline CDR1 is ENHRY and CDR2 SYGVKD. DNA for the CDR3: TGTGCCGCCAGGGGACAGAACATCCACGAGCAGTACTTC. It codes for CAARGQNIHEQYF.

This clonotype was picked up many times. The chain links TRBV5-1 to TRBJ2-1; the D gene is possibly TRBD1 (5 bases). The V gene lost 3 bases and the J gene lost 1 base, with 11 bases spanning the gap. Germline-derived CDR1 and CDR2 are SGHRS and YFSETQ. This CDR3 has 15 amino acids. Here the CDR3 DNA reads TGCGCCAGCAGCTACCAAGGGGAATCCTACAATGAGCAGTTCTTC. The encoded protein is CASSYQGESYNEQFF.

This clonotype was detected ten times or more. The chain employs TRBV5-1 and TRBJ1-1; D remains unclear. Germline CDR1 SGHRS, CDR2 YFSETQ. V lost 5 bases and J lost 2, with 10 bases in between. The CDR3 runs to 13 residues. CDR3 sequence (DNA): TGCGCCAGCAGGTCCAACGGTAACACTGAAGCTTTCTTT. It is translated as CASRSNGNTEAFF.

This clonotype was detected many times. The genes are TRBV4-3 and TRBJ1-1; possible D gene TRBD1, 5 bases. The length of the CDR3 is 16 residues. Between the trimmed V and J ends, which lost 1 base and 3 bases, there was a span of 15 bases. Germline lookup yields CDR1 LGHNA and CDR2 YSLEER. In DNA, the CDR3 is TGCGCCAGCAGCCAAGTTGCAGGGAAGGCCTACACTGAAGCTTTCTTT. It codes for CASSQVAGKAYTEAFF.

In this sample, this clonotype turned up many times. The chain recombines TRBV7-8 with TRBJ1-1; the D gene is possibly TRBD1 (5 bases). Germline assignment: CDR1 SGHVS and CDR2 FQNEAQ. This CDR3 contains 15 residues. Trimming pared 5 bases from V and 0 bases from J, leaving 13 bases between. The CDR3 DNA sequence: TGTGCCAGCAGCCCAGGGTTGATATTGAACACTGAAGCTTTCTTT. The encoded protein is CASSPGLILNTEAFF. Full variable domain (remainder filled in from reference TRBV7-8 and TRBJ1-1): GAGVSQSPRYKVAKRGQDVALRCDPISGHVSLFWYQQALGQGPEFLTYFQNEAQLDKSGLPSDRFFAERPEGSVSTLKIQRTQQEDSAVYLCASSPGLILNTEAFFGQGTRLTVV.

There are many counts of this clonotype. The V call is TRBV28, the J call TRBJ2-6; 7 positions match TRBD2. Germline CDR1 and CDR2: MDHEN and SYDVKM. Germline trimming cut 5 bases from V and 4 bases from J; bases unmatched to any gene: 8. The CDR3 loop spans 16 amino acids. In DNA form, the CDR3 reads TGTGCCAGCAGTCCTCGGGGGGTAATCGGGGCCAACGTCCTGACTTTC. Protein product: CASSPRGVIGANVLTF.

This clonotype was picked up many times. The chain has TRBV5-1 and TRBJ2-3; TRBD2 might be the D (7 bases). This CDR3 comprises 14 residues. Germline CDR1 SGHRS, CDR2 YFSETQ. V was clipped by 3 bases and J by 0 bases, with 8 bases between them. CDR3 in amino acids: CASSSGGSTDTQYF. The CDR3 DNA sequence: TGCGCCAGCAGCTCGGGGGGCAGCACAGATACGCAGTATTTT.

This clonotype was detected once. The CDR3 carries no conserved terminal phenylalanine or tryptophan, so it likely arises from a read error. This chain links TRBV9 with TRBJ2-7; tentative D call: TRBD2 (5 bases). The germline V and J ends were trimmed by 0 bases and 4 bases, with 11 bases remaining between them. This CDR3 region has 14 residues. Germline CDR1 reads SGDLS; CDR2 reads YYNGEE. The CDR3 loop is CASSVGGLAYEQYC. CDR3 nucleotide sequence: TGTGCCAGCAGCGTAGGCGGACTTGCGTACGAGCAGTACTGT.

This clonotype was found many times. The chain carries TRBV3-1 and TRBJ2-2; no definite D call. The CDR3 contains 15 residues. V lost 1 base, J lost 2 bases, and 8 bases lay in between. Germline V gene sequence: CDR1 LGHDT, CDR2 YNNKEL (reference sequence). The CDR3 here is CASSQVVVNTGELFF. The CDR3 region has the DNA TGTGCCAGCAGCCAAGTGGTAGTTAACACCGGGGAGCTGTTTTTT.

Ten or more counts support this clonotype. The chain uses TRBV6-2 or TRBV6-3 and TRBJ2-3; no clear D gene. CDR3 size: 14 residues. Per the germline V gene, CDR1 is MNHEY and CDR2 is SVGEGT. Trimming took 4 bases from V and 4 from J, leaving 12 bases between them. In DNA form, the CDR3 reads TGTGCCAGCAGTTCCCCGACTGAGCCAGATACGCAGTATTTT. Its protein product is CASSSPTEPDTQYF.

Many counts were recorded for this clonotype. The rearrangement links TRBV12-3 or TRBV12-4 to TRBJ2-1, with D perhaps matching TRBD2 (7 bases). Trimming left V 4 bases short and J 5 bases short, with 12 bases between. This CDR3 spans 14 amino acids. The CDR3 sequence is CASSSLGGDNEQFF. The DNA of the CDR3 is TGTGCCAGCAGTTCGTTAGGGGGGGACAATGAGCAGTTCTTC.

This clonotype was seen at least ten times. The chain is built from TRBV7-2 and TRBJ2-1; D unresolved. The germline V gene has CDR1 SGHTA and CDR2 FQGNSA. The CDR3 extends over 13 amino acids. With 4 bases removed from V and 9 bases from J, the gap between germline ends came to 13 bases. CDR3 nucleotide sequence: TGTGCCAGCAGCTCCCTAGAAGCAGCTGAGCAGTTCTTC. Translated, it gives CASSSLEAAEQFF.

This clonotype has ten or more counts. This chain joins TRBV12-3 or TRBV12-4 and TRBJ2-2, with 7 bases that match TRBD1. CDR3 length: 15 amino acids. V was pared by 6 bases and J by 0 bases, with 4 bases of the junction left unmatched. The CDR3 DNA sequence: TGTGCCAGCAGCTACAGGGGTACGAACACCGGGGAGCTGTTTTTT. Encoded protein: CASSYRGTNTGELFF.

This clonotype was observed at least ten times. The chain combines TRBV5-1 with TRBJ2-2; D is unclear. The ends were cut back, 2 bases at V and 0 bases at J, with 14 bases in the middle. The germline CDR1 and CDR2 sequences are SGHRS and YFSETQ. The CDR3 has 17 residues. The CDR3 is CASSFSTLGANTGELFF. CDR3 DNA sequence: TGCGCCAGCAGCTTCTCCACCTTGGGCGCGAACACCGGGGAGCTGTTTTTT.

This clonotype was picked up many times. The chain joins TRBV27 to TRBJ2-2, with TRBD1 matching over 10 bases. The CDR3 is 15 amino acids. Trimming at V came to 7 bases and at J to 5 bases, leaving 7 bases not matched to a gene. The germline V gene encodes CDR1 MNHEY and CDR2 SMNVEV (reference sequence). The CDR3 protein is CASTLGTGDTGELFF. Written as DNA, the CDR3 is TGTGCCAGCACCCTGGGGACAGGGGATACCGGGGAGCTGTTTTTT.

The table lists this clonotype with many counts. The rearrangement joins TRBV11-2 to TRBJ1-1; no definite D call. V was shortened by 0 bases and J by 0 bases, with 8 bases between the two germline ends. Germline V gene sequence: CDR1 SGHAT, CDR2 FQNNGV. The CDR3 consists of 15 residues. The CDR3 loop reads CASSLDPSMNTEAFF. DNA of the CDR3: TGTGCCAGCAGCTTAGATCCCAGCATGAACACTGAAGCTTTCTTT.

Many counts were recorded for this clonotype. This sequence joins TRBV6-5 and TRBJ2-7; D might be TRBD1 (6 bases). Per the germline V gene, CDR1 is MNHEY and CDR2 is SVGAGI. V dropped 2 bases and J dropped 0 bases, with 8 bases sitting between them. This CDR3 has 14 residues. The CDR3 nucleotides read TGTGCCAGCAGTTACAACAGGGACTCCTACGAGCAGTACTTC. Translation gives CASSYNRDSYEQYF.

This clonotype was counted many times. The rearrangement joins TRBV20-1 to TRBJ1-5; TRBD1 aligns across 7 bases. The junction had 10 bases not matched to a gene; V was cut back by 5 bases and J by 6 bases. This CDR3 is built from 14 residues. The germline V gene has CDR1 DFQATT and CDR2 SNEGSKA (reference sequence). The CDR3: CSASTGATSQPQHF. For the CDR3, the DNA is TGCAGTGCTTCAACAGGGGCCACCAGTCAGCCCCAGCATTTT.

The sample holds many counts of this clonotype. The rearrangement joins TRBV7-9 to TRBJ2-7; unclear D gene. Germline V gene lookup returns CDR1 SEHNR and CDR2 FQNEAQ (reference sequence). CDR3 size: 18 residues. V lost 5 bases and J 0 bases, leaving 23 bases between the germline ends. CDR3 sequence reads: CASSPTPSVPRPSYEQYF. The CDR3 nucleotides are TGTGCCAGCAGCCCCACGCCCTCGGTCCCTAGGCCCTCCTACGAGCAGTACTTC.

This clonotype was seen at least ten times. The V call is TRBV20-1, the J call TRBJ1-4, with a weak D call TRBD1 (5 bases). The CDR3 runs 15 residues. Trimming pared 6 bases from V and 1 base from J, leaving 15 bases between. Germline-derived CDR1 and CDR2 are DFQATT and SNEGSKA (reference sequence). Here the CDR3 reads CSAPGTDGTNEKLFF. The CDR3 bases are TGCAGTGCCCCCGGGACGGATGGAACTAATGAAAAACTGTTTTTT.

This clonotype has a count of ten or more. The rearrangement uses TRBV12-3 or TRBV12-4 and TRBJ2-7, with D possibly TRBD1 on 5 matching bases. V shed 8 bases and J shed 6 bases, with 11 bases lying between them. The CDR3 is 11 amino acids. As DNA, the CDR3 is TGTGCCAGCGGGCGCGACAGCGAGCAGTACTTC. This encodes CASGRDSEQYF.